Each of the 28 T cell receptor beta chains below was sequenced from the same sample in a study of T cell changes during pregnancy in multiple sclerosis. Sequencing used immunoSEQ multiplex PCR; TCRdb keeps in-frame clones, though not all of them. The top ten hold more than 2% of the sample, which has about 93,000 clones, 80% to 95% seen once. Sequencing was performed on peripheral blood, taken after pregnancy. The receptors come from a female donor with multiple sclerosis, enrolled in a pregnancy study.

J is TRBJ1-1 and V is TRBV6-5, with D uncertain. V lost 4 bases and J 0 bases, leaving 15 bases between the germline ends. The CDR3 runs 16 residues. Germline assignment: CDR1 MNHEY and CDR2 SVGAGI. CDR3 region: CASSLRPGRMNTEAFF. Written as DNA, the CDR3 is TGTGCCAGCAGTTTACGGCCGGGGAGAATGAACACTGAAGCTTTCTTT.

The V call is TRBV29-1, the J call TRBJ2-5; D gene ambiguous. Germline assignment: CDR1 SQVTM and CDR2 ANQGSEA. This CDR3 region has 13 residues. The V gene lost 1 base and the J gene lost 1 base, with 7 bases spanning the gap. The CDR3 DNA follows: TGCAGCGTTGAAGGGCAGGCCCAAGAGACCCAGTACTTC. Translation: CSVEGQAQETQYF.

The CDR3 loop reads CASSSRQLSNQPQHF. DNA of the CDR3: TGTGCCAGCAGCTCTAGACAGCTTAGCAATCAGCCCCAGCATTTT. The chain employs TRBV5-6 and TRBJ1-5; a weak D match, TRBD1 (5 bases). Trimming took 3 bases from V and 0 from J, leaving 10 bases between them. CDR1 SGHDT and CDR2 YYEEEE come from the germline V gene. This CDR3 comprises 15 residues.

This sequence joins TRBV7-8 and TRBJ2-2; 9 nucleotides agree with TRBD1. Trimming removed 4 bases from V and 4 bases from J; junction bases left unmatched: 10. Germline V gene lookup returns CDR1 SGHVS and CDR2 FQNEAQ. The CDR3 spans 17 residues. In DNA, the CDR3 is TGTGCCAGCAGCTGGGACAGGGAAAACCTGGGCACCGGGGAGCTGTTTTTT. It is translated as CASSWDRENLGTGELFF.

The chain uses TRBV6-1 and TRBJ2-2; 7 bases are a match to TRBD1. The CDR3 length is 14 residues. V lost 9 bases, J lost 5 bases, and 9 bases stayed unmatched. Germline lookup yields CDR1 MNHNS and CDR2 SASEGT. The CDR3 spells CARVGQVYTGELFF. The CDR3 DNA sequence: TGTGCCAGAGTAGGACAGGTTTATACCGGGGAGCTGTTTTTT.

This clone was seen just once. The rearrangement joins TRBV5-1 to TRBJ2-1, with TRBD2 matching 9 bases. CDR3 length: 15 amino acids. After removal of 2 bases from V and 7 bases from J, the junction contained 7 bases not matched to a gene. In germline, CDR1 is SGHRS, CDR2 YFSETQ. The CDR3 DNA sequence: TGCGCCAGCAGCTTTACAGCGGGAGGAGGAAATGAGCAGTTCTTC. It translates to CASSFTAGGGNEQFF.

Regarding this clone: Relative to the germline gene, one junction end is altered; a read error may explain this. The chain links TRBV5-4 to TRBJ2-6; D remains ambiguous. The CDR3 spans 15 residues. Germline CDR1 and CDR2: SGHNT and YYREEE (reference sequence). The CDR3 sequence is CASTLSGSGANVLTF. CDR3 coding DNA: TGTGCCAGCACCTTGTCCGGCTCTGGGGCCAACGTCCTGACTTTC.

This chain joins TRBV10-3 and TRBJ1-1; TRBD1 matches at 8 bases. The CDR3 spans 15 residues. The junction had 10 bases not matched to a gene; V was cut back by 9 bases and J by 1 base. The V gene's germline CDR1 is ENHRY and CDR2 SYGVKD. The DNA for the CDR3 is TGTGCCATTACCAGGGGGCTAACCCCGAACACTGAAGCTTTCTTT. It encodes CAITRGLTPNTEAFF.

In nucleotides, the CDR3 is TGTGCCTGGAGTCGGGACAGGGGTACTCAGCCCCAGCATTTT. Protein product: CAWSRDRGTQPQHF. The chain carries TRBV30 and TRBJ1-5; TRBD1 matches at 10 bases. Germline lookup yields CDR1 GTSNPN and CDR2 SVGIG (reference sequence). This CDR3 contains 14 residues. The trim removed 2 bases at V and 6 bases at J, leaving 4 bases unmatched.

The rearrangement joins TRBV7-8 to TRBJ1-5; D gene uncertain. The CDR3 has 13 amino acids. V was pared by 1 base and J by 8 bases, with 9 bases between. Germline-derived CDR1 and CDR2 are SGHVS and FQNEAQ. The CDR3 reads CASSLVPEEPQHF. CDR3 nucleotides: TGTGCCAGCAGCTTAGTCCCAGAGGAGCCCCAGCATTTT.

The rearrangement joins TRBV5-1 to TRBJ2-7; 8 bases are shared with TRBD2. In germline, CDR1 is SGHRS, CDR2 YFSETQ. The CDR3 totals 17 residues. V trimming: 9 bases; J trimming: 5 bases; junction bases outside the gene matches: 22. CDR3: CATAEFRAGVGNDEQYF. The CDR3, as DNA: TGCGCCACCGCAGAATTTCGAGCGGGGGTCGGAAACGACGAGCAGTACTTC.

The chain carries TRBV18 and TRBJ1-3; no firm D call. CDR1 and CDR2 from the germline V gene are KGHSH and LQKENI. The CDR3 contains 14 residues. V was cut by 2 bases and J by 4 bases, with 9 bases left in between. CDR3 nucleotide sequence: TGTGCCAGCTCACCATCGGGAGGCGGAAACACCATATATTTT. The encoded protein is CASSPSGGGNTIYF.

About this clone itself: In the same sample, other DNA sequences code for this CDR3. V and J are TRBV19 and TRBJ2-5; TRBD2 matches 13 bases. The germline CDR1 and CDR2 sequences are LNHDA and SQIVND (reference sequence). The CDR3 is 15 amino acids. V lost 6 bases and J lost 4; bases outside the gene matches: 5. DNA of the CDR3: TGTGCCAGTAGCAGGACTAGCGGGAGTCTAGAGACCCAGTACTTC. It translates to CASSRTSGSLETQYF.

V and J are TRBV2 and TRBJ1-5; weak D call: TRBD1 (6 bases). Trimming left V 6 bases short and J 0 bases short, with 9 bases between. The CDR3 runs to 14 residues. Per germline, CDR1 SNHLY and CDR2 FYNNEI. The CDR3 nucleotides are TGTGCCAGCAGGGGGACATATAGCAATCAGCCCCAGCATTTT. It translates to CASRGTYSNQPQHF.

The rearrangement uses TRBV6-1 and TRBJ2-7; 14 bases fit TRBD2. V lost 7 bases to trimming and J lost 5 bases; unmatched junction nucleotides: 4. Germline V gene data show CDR1 as MNHNS and CDR2 as SASEGT. There are 14 residues in the CDR3. The CDR3 DNA is TGTGCCAGCATGGGGACTAGCGGGAGTAACGAGCAGTACTTC. This codes for CASMGTSGSNEQYF.

This clone has more than one count but fewer than ten. The chain joins TRBV6-5 to TRBJ2-3, with D unclear. Looked up from germline, CDR1 is MNHEY and CDR2 is SVGAGI. V dropped 7 bases and J dropped 1 base, with 12 bases sitting between them. CDR3 length: 14 amino acids. The CDR3 DNA is TGTGCCAGCAAAAGCGTACTTGGCACAGATACGCAGTATTTT. It specifies CASKSVLGTDTQYF.

This clone came up many times. This sequence joins TRBV5-1 and TRBJ1-4, with 10 positions matching TRBD1. Germline V gene data show CDR1 as SGHRS and CDR2 as YFSETQ. After removal of 3 bases from V and 7 bases from J, the junction contained 6 bases not matched to a gene. The CDR3 loop spans 15 amino acids. DNA of the CDR3: TGCGCCAGCAGCTATGGACAGGGGGGTACTGAAAAACTGTTTTTT. This gives the protein CASSYGQGGTEKLFF.

The V and J genes are TRBV6-5 and TRBJ1-1; D is possibly TRBD1 (5 bases). The CDR3 extends over 14 amino acids. Trimming cost V 10 bases and J 4 bases, with 19 bases left between them. Germline CDR1 MNHEY, CDR2 SVGAGI. Written as DNA, the CDR3 is TGTGCCACGGGGAGGGCCGGGGGAGTCACTGAAGCTTTCTTT. Residues: CATGRAGGVTEAFF.

V usage is TRBV10-3 and J usage is TRBJ1-1; D ambiguous. Germline V gene data show CDR1 as ENHRY and CDR2 as SYGVKD. The V and J ends lost 0 bases and 1 base respectively, with 6 bases between them. The CDR3 has 14 residues. The CDR3, as DNA: TGTGCCATCAGTGAGTCTGGCGGGAACACTGAAGCTTTCTTT. Protein product: CAISESGGNTEAFF.

This sequence joins TRBV7-9 and TRBJ1-4; 9 bases are shared with TRBD1. The V gene end was trimmed by 4 bases and the J gene end by 8 bases; junction bases not matched to a gene: 8. Germline V gives CDR1 SEHNR, CDR2 FQNEAQ (reference sequence). CDR3 size: 15 residues. CDR3 bases: TGTGCCAGCAGCTCTCGGACAGGGGTTGGAGAAAAACTGTTTTTT. Translated, it gives CASSSRTGVGEKLFF.

This chain connects TRBV30 to TRBJ1-5, with D possibly matching TRBD1 (5 bases). The germline V gene has CDR1 GTSNPN and CDR2 SVGIG (reference sequence). V lost 0 bases, J lost 2 bases, and 8 bases lay in between. The CDR3 contains 14 residues. The CDR3 DNA reads TGTGCCTGGAGTGTCGACAGCGGCAATCAGCCCCAGCATTTT. Amino acid sequence: CAWSVDSGNQPQHF.

This clone was seen only once. The chain combines TRBV9 with TRBJ2-7, with a tentative D call TRBD2 (7 bases). Germline V CDR1 and CDR2: SGDLS, YYNGEE. V was pared by 4 bases and J by 7 bases, with 18 bases between. CDR3 length: 14 amino acids. CDR3 nucleotides: TGTGCCAGCAGCCTAGAAGGGGGGGCAAGAGAGCAGTACTTC. Translated: CASSLEGGAREQYF.

The genes are TRBV19 and TRBJ2-7, with 7 bases fitting TRBD2. The V segment lost 5 bases and the J segment 3 bases; nucleotides outside the gene matches: 4. Germline V gene sequence: CDR1 LNHDA, CDR2 SQIVND (reference sequence). This CDR3 has 13 amino acids. In DNA form, the CDR3 reads TGTGCCAGTAGTTTCCTAGCGGACTACGAGCAGTACTTC. This encodes CASSFLADYEQYF.

This clone was detected once. This chain joins TRBV5-1 and TRBJ2-5; a weak D match, TRBD1 (6 bases). The CDR3 contains 14 residues. With 2 bases removed from V and 1 base from J, the gap between germline ends came to 9 bases. Looked up from germline, CDR1 is SGHRS and CDR2 is YFSETQ. CDR3 residues: CASSFRDIQETQYF. The DNA for the CDR3 is TGCGCCAGCAGCTTCCGGGACATCCAAGAGACCCAGTACTTC.

This chain links TRBV6-1 with TRBJ1-5; D is uncertain. In germline, CDR1 is MNHNS, CDR2 SASEGT. Trimming pared 0 bases from V and 5 bases from J, leaving 11 bases between. The CDR3 totals 15 residues. The CDR3 region is CASSEAPGSDQPQHF. As DNA, the CDR3 is TGTGCCAGCAGTGAAGCCCCGGGGTCTGATCAGCCCCAGCATTTT.

This clone was counted once. This chain uses TRBV2 with TRBJ2-3, with 12 bases identical to TRBD2. Germline V gives CDR1 SNHLY, CDR2 FYNNEI. The CDR3 spans 12 residues. V was clipped by 4 bases and J by 11 bases; unmatched bases: 1. CDR3 in DNA: TGTGCCAGCAGTGTACTAGCGGGAGGGCAGTATTTT. Its translation is CASSVLAGGQYF.

The chain recombines TRBV6-1 with TRBJ1-4, with D maybe TRBD1 (6 bases). The CDR3 has 15 residues. V was shortened by 6 bases and J by 7 bases, with 18 bases between the two germline ends. Germline lookup yields CDR1 MNHNS and CDR2 SASEGT. The CDR3 DNA reads as TGTGCCAGCAGGAGGGGGAGTGATGCGAGTGAAAAACTGTTTTTT. The encoded protein is CASRRGSDASEKLFF.

This chain links TRBV7-2 with TRBJ1-6, with 8 bases fitting TRBD1. The germline V gene has CDR1 SGHTA and CDR2 FQGNSA. V shed 3 bases and J 7 bases; nucleotides not matched to a gene: 8. The CDR3 loop spans 16 amino acids. CDR3 protein: CASSLGAGTGNSPLHF. CDR3 nucleotide sequence: TGTGCCAGCAGCTTGGGGGCCGGGACAGGAAATTCACCCCTCCACTTT.